The 27 T cell receptor beta chains below all came from one sample that was sequenced in a study of cytomegalovirus exposure and HLA in healthy donors. The PCR used 60 Vbeta and 13 Jbeta primers. TCRdb keeps only in-frame clones here, not all; method: immunoSEQ multiplex PCR. The sample gives 70,000 to 100,000 clones, around 84% of which show up once; over 2% is in the top ten. Source material: PBMCs. These receptors were taken from a man younger than 35 in good health and CMV-seronegative.

The chain combines TRBV6-1 with TRBJ1-5; D unresolved. The CDR3 consists of 14 residues. Germline V gives CDR1 MNHNS, CDR2 SASEGT. The V and J ends lost 6 bases and 2 bases respectively, with 11 bases between them. CDR3 protein: CASSLERGNQPQHF. CDR3 DNA: TGTGCCAGCAGCCTTGAGAGAGGCAATCAGCCCCAGCATTTT.

The CDR3 DNA reads as TGTGCCAGCAGCCCTGGGTTTGCAGGGAATGAGCAGTTCTTC. Translated, it gives CASSPGFAGNEQFF. This chain joins TRBV11-3 and TRBJ2-1; possible D gene TRBD1, 5 bases. V was pared by 5 bases and J by 7 bases, with 15 bases between. Looked up from germline, CDR1 is SGHNT and CDR2 is YENEEA. This CDR3 contains 14 residues.

V is TRBV7-6 and J is TRBJ1-2; 7 positions match TRBD1. V dropped 1 base and J dropped 4; count of bases not matched to a gene: 9. The CDR3 is made up of 16 amino acids. Germline assignment: CDR1 SGHVS and CDR2 FNYEAQ. CDR3 nucleotide sequence: TGTGCCAGCAGCTTAGTGGTAGGAGGGGGCGGCTATGGCTACACCTTC. Encoded protein: CASSLVVGGGGYGYTF.

V and J are TRBV6-1 and TRBJ1-1; D uncertain. From germline, CDR1 is MNHNS and CDR2 SASEGT. CDR3 size: 13 residues. Trimming pared 7 bases from V and 1 base from J, leaving 10 bases between. The CDR3 DNA sequence: TGTGCCAGCATAATATACAAGAACACTGAAGCTTTCTTT. This encodes CASIIYKNTEAFF.

The chain couples TRBV7-9 to TRBJ1-2; no reliable D call. Germline values: CDR1 SEHNR, CDR2 FQNEAQ (reference sequence). Trimming removed 1 base from V and 6 bases from J, with 15 bases in between. The CDR3 covers 15 residues. Here the CDR3 DNA reads TGTGCCAGCAGCTTAGGTGCGAGCCTTTCTCATGGCTACACCTTC. Encoded protein: CASSLGASLSHGYTF.

The chain is built from TRBV19 and TRBJ2-7; tentative D call: TRBD2 (6 bases). This CDR3 is built from 15 residues. The germline V gene encodes CDR1 LNHDA and CDR2 SQIVND (reference sequence). V was clipped by 3 bases and J by 7 bases, with 19 bases between them. CDR3 DNA: TGTGCCAGTAGTATGGGGACGGCTCCCGGAGGGGAGCAGTACTTC. Protein sequence: CASSMGTAPGGEQYF.

The rearrangement joins TRBV12-5 to TRBJ1-5; 10 nucleotides line up with TRBD1. Germline loops: CDR1 LGHNT, CDR2 FRNRAP. The CDR3 is made up of 15 amino acids. The V gene end was trimmed by 7 bases and the J gene end by 9 bases; junction bases not matched to a gene: 12. This CDR3 reads CASVGDRGVSGPQHF. CDR3 nucleotides: TGTGCTAGTGTGGGGGACAGGGGAGTTTCAGGGCCCCAGCATTTT.

V gene TRBV10-2 combines with J gene TRBJ1-1; unclear D gene. The CDR3 sequence is 11 residues long. Trimming cost V 7 bases and J 3 bases, with 6 bases left between them. Per germline, CDR1 WSHSY and CDR2 SAAADI. CDR3 region: CASTGYTEAFF. Here the CDR3 DNA reads TGCGCCAGCACAGGTTACACTGAAGCTTTCTTT.

This clone came up a few times. V and J are TRBV9 and TRBJ2-3; 7 bases match TRBD2. The CDR3 is 17 amino acids. From germline, CDR1 is SGDLS and CDR2 YYNGEE. V lost 2 bases to trimming and J lost 0 bases; unmatched junction nucleotides: 9. The CDR3 DNA is TGTGCCAGCAGCGTGACGGGGGGTCATGGGAGCACAGATACGCAGTATTTT. This encodes CASSVTGGHGSTDTQYF.

CDR3 in amino acids: CASSEEQINSPLHF. The CDR3 DNA reads as TGTGCCAGCAGTGAAGAACAGATTAATTCACCCCTCCACTTT. J is TRBJ1-6 and V is TRBV2; D is ambiguous. Trimming shortened V by 1 base and J by 6 bases, and 7 bases separated the two germline ends. This CDR3 has 14 amino acids. Germline V CDR1 and CDR2: SNHLY, FYNNEI.

V gene TRBV6-1 combines with J gene TRBJ1-2; 9 positions agree with TRBD1. Trimming took 3 bases from V and 7 from J; bases not matched to a gene: 6. This CDR3 has 14 residues. CDR1 and CDR2 (germline): MNHNS, SASEGT. CDR3 protein: CASSDAGTGFGYTF. Written as DNA, the CDR3 is TGTGCCAGCAGTGACGCCGGGACAGGGTTTGGCTACACCTTC.

By sample fraction, this clone is medium-sized (0.01 to 0.1%). V and J are TRBV21-1 and TRBJ1-1; the table gives TRBD1 as D, unverified against the DNA. TRBV21-1 is termed a pseudogene. The CDR3 totals 11 residues. CDR3 nucleotides: TGTGCCAGCAGCAACAGGACTGAAGCTTTCTTT. This codes for CASSNRTEAFF.

Worth noting for this clone: The sample contains more than one DNA sequence encoding this CDR3. The chain has TRBV5-1 and TRBJ1-2; D gene unclear. Trimming took 0 bases from V and 3 from J, leaving 3 bases between them. Germline lookup yields CDR1 SGHRS and CDR2 YFSETQ. CDR3 length: 12 residues. The chain's CDR3 is CASSLADYGYTF. The CDR3 DNA follows: TGCGCCAGCAGCTTGGCGGACTATGGCTACACCTTC.

The J gene is TRBJ1-3, the V gene TRBV15, with D possibly TRBD1 on 6 matching bases. This CDR3 region has 16 residues. Trimming removed 1 base at V and 4 bases at J, with 14 bases between. Per the germline V gene, CDR1 is LNHNV and CDR2 is YYDKDF (reference sequence). CDR3 loop: CATSRAKGDPGNTIYF. In DNA form, the CDR3 reads TGTGCCACCAGCAGAGCTAAGGGGGATCCGGGAAACACCATATATTTT.

The chain employs TRBV4-1 and TRBJ1-3; 10 bases agree with TRBD1. V lost 0 bases and J lost 0; bases outside the gene matches: 2. Germline V gene lookup returns CDR1 MGHRA and CDR2 YSYEKL. This CDR3 has 17 amino acids. CDR3 bases: TGCGCCAGCAGCCAAGAACGGACAGGGGGCTCTGGAAACACCATATATTTT. It codes for CASSQERTGGSGNTIYF.

This clone was recorded a few times. The V gene is TRBV11-2, the J gene TRBJ2-5, with 8 nucleotides matching TRBD2. The V gene's germline CDR1 is SGHAT and CDR2 FQNNGV. J lost 7 bases, V lost 4 bases, and 17 bases had no gene match. This CDR3 comprises 17 residues. CDR3 in amino acids: CASSYGGSGPGGVTQYF. As DNA, the CDR3 is TGTGCCAGCAGCTATGGTGGATCCGGACCGGGGGGGGTGACCCAGTACTTC. Drawing the rest from reference TRBV11-2 and TRBJ2-5, the complete variable domain is EAGVAQSPRYKIIEKRQSVAFWCNPISGHATLYWYQQILGQGPKLLIQFQNNGVVDDSQLPKDRFSAERLKGVDSTLKIQPAKLEDSAVYLCASSYGGSGPGGVTQYFGPGTRLLVL.

The V and J genes are TRBV7-3 and TRBJ2-3; 8 bases are shared with TRBD2. From germline, CDR1 is SGHTA and CDR2 FQGTGA. This CDR3 comprises 15 residues. V shed 6 bases, J shed 2 bases, and the junction held 7 bases outside the gene matches. The CDR3, as DNA: TGTGCCAGCAGAGCCGGGGGGGGCGACACAGATACGCAGTATTTT. It translates to CASRAGGGDTDTQYF.

The chain employs TRBV5-5 and TRBJ1-2; possibly TRBD1 for D (6 bases). This CDR3 region has 14 residues. CDR1 and CDR2 from the germline V gene are SGHKS and YYEKEE (reference sequence). Trimming cost V 2 bases and J 5 bases, with 13 bases left between them. The CDR3 nucleotides read TGTGCCAGCAGCTTAGTTGCGGGGGCGTATGGCTACACCTTC. Encoded protein: CASSLVAGAYGYTF.

This clone was detected only once. The rearrangement joins TRBV11-2 to TRBJ2-7, with 9 bases identical to TRBD1. V shed 4 bases, J shed 2 bases, and the junction held 3 bases outside the gene matches. The CDR3 sequence is 14 residues long. Germline lookup yields CDR1 SGHAT and CDR2 FQNNGV. The CDR3 nucleotides are TGTGCCAGCAGCTCGGGACAGGGTCCCTACGAGCAGTACTTC. Translation gives CASSSGQGPYEQYF.

This chain joins TRBV7-2 and TRBJ1-1; D gene uncertain. The V gene's germline CDR1 is SGHTA and CDR2 FQGNSA. CDR3 length equals 13 residues. V was trimmed by 2 bases and J by 1 base, leaving 5 bases between them. The CDR3 DNA is TGTGCCAGCAGCTTATTATGGAACACTGAAGCTTTCTTT. This translates into CASSLLWNTEAFF.

The V gene is TRBV7-4, the J gene TRBJ2-4, with 8 positions matching TRBD1. CDR1 SGHVT and CDR2 SQSDAQ come from the germline V gene. V lost 4 bases to trimming and J lost 4 bases; unmatched junction nucleotides: 6. The CDR3 is 15 residues long. The CDR3 DNA is TGTGCCAGCAGCTCCAGGGGGCCTGCAAAAAACATTCAGTACTTC. Translating gives CASSSRGPAKNIQYF.

This clone was observed a single time. The V and J genes are TRBV6-6 and TRBJ2-7, with TRBD2 matching 11 bases. V lost 8 bases, J lost 5 bases, and 11 bases stayed unmatched. Germline CDR1 reads MNHNY; CDR2 reads SVGAGI (reference sequence). The CDR3 length is 15 residues. In DNA, the CDR3 is TGTGCCAGCCGCCCGAGTAGCGGGGGGGCCAACGAGCAGTACTTC. It specifies CASRPSSGGANEQYF.

Here the CDR3 DNA reads TGTGCCAGCAGTGCGTCCGGGTTGAGCTCCTACGAGCAGTACTTC. Amino acids: CASSASGLSSYEQYF. The gene calls are TRBV6-1 and TRBJ2-7, with D unresolved. The CDR3 is 15 amino acids. V lost 4 bases and J 0 bases, leaving 13 bases between the germline ends. Per germline, CDR1 MNHNS and CDR2 SASEGT.

V and J are TRBV7-9 and TRBJ1-3; 7 bases line up with TRBD1. The V segment lost 5 bases and the J segment 2 bases; nucleotides outside the gene matches: 3. This CDR3 has 14 amino acids. Germline lookup yields CDR1 SEHNR and CDR2 FQNEAQ (reference sequence). The CDR3 sequence: CASSRQGAGNTIYF. Here the CDR3 DNA reads TGTGCCAGCAGCCGACAGGGAGCTGGAAACACCATATATTTT.

This clone was counted once. The chain uses TRBV30 and TRBJ1-6, with a possible D match to TRBD1 (5 bases). Trimming removed 5 bases at V and 6 bases at J, with 20 bases between. Germline V gives CDR1 GTSNPN, CDR2 SVGIG (reference sequence). This CDR3 contains 16 residues. The CDR3, as DNA: TGTGCCTGGCGTGCGACAGAGGCTGATGGTAATTCACCCCTCCACTTT. Translating gives CAWRATEADGNSPLHF.

The chain is built from TRBV2 and TRBJ1-1, with 9 bases matching TRBD1. Germline CDR1 is SNHLY and CDR2 is FYNNEI. V shed 8 bases and J 3 bases; nucleotides not matched to a gene: 7. The CDR3 sequence is 14 residues long. The CDR3 sequence: CASAGQGPHTEAFF. Written as DNA, the CDR3 is TGTGCCAGCGCGGGACAGGGACCCCACACTGAAGCTTTCTTT.

The table lists this clone with a few counts. The gene calls are TRBV13 and TRBJ1-2; tentative D call: TRBD1 (5 bases). V lost 1 base and J 0 bases, leaving 9 bases between the germline ends. Germline-derived CDR1 and CDR2 are PRHDT and FYEKMQ (reference sequence). The CDR3 totals 15 residues. The CDR3 reads CASSLEGEANYGYTF. CDR3 nucleotide sequence: TGTGCCAGCAGCTTAGAAGGGGAAGCTAACTATGGCTACACCTTC.